Shown below are 8 T cell receptor beta chains from a single sample sequenced in a study of shared clonotypes between healthy human individuals. Measured with immunoSEQ multiplex PCR; TCRdb has only the in-frame clones, and not every one. The table records about 470,000 clones, around 79% of them present only once. The sample comprised PBMCs. The source is a woman aged 40 to 50 in good health. Some clones in this sample may be carry-over from other donors' samples.

The rearrangement links TRBV10-3 to TRBJ2-1, with 13 bases identical to TRBD2. Germline V gene data show CDR1 as ENHRY and CDR2 as SYGVKD. With 6 bases clipped from V and 0 bases from J, the junction kept 8 bases outside the gene matches. The CDR3 contains 18 residues. The CDR3 loop is CAISLGTSGASSYNEQFF. In DNA form, the CDR3 reads TGTGCCATCAGCCTCGGGACTAGCGGGGCTAGCTCCTACAATGAGCAGTTCTTC.

The rearrangement joins TRBV2 to TRBJ2-3, with D unresolved. V lost 4 bases and J 6 bases, leaving 14 bases between the germline ends. This CDR3 is built from 14 residues. Germline V gives CDR1 SNHLY, CDR2 FYNNEI. The chain's CDR3 is CASSGRLRGDTQYF. The DNA of the CDR3 is TGTGCCAGCAGTGGGCGACTCCGAGGTGATACGCAGTATTTT.

The chain links TRBV15 to TRBJ2-1; 9 bases agree with TRBD2. This CDR3 spans 16 amino acids. The germline V gene encodes CDR1 LNHNV and CDR2 YYDKDF (reference sequence). V trimming: 1 base; J trimming: 4 bases; junction bases outside the gene matches: 5. The CDR3 DNA is TGTGCCACCAGCAGAGTTAAGGGACTAGCTTACAATGAGCAGTTCTTC. This codes for CATSRVKGLAYNEQFF.

This clone turned up a few times. This chain connects TRBV5-1 to TRBJ1-4; 7 nucleotides align to TRBD1. With V trimmed by 1 base and J by 4 bases, 4 bases remained unmatched. CDR3 length equals 15 residues. Germline V lookup: CDR1 SGHRS, CDR2 YFSETQ. The CDR3 region has the DNA TGCGCCAGCAGCTTGAGGACAGGAGATAATGAAAAACTGTTTTTT. Translating it yields CASSLRTGDNEKLFF. The full variable domain, completed using reference TRBV5-1 and TRBJ1-4, is KAGVTQTPRYLIKTRGQQVTLSCSPISGHRSVSWYQQTPGQGLQFLFEYFSETQRNKGNFPGRFSGRQFSNSRSEMNVSTLELGDSALYLCASSLRTGDNEKLFFGSGTQLSVL.

The rearrangement links TRBV4-2 to TRBJ1-1, with D tentatively TRBD1 (6 bases). The CDR3 covers 15 residues. The germline V gene has CDR1 LGHNA and CDR2 YNFKEQ. Between the trimmed V and J ends, which lost 0 bases and 5 bases, there was a span of 13 bases. CDR3 sequence (DNA): TGTGCCAGCAGCCAAGAGGAGGGGGGCCCTACTGAAGCTTTCTTT. Translating it yields CASSQEEGGPTEAFF.

This clone was picked up many times. V and J are TRBV5-8 and TRBJ1-5, with a weak D call TRBD1 (5 bases). Germline loops: CDR1 SGHTS, CDR2 YDEGEE. The CDR3 has 16 residues. With 6 bases removed from V and 0 bases from J, the gap between germline ends came to 16 bases. The CDR3 loop reads CASTSSRVTSNQPQHF. In nucleotides, the CDR3 is TGTGCCAGCACCTCTTCCAGGGTCACTAGCAATCAGCCCCAGCATTTT.

The gene calls are TRBV18 and TRBJ2-5; 10 positions agree with TRBD1. Germline V gene data show CDR1 as KGHSH and CDR2 as LQKENI. The CDR3 extends over 16 amino acids. The V segment lost 6 bases and the J segment 0 bases; nucleotides outside the gene matches: 7. The DNA of the CDR3 is TGTGCCAGCTCGCCGGGACAGGGGTCGTACCAAGAGACCCAGTACTTC. Translation: CASSPGQGSYQETQYF.

The gene calls are TRBV5-8 and TRBJ2-2, with a tentative D call TRBD2 (5 bases). The CDR3 runs to 14 residues. Germline V gene data show CDR1 as SGHTS and CDR2 as YDEGEE. V dropped 7 bases and J dropped 2 bases, with 12 bases sitting between them. The CDR3 DNA reads as TGTGCCAGCGAGGGATTCGTCAACACCGGGGAGCTGTTTTTT. Its protein product is CASEGFVNTGELFF.